Below, 19 T cell receptor beta chains from the same sample are listed, as sequenced in a study of radiotherapy plus CTLA-4 blockade in lung cancer. Data came from immunoSEQ multiplex PCR; TCRdb stores just in-frame clones and leaves some out. The sample shows about 40,000 clones, 60% to 80% of them seen only once. Source: peripheral blood, taken from a patient treated with radiotherapy plus ipilimumab. The receptors here all came from a human donor with non-small cell lung cancer who had stable disease on radiotherapy plus ipilimumab.

In its sample, this clone was seen once. The J gene is TRBJ1-4, the V gene TRBV7-9; D remains ambiguous. Per germline, CDR1 SEHNR and CDR2 FQNEAQ (reference sequence). V was pared by 4 bases and J by 5 bases, with 11 bases between. CDR3 size: 14 residues. The CDR3 bases are TGTGCCAGCAGCTCAGGAAAGAAAAATGAAAAACTGTTTTTT. Translation gives CASSSGKKNEKLFF.

The rearrangement uses TRBV6-5 and TRBJ2-7; 10 bases fit TRBD2. CDR1 and CDR2 (germline): MNHEY, SVGAGI. Trimming at V came to 6 bases and at J to 0 bases, leaving 5 bases not matched to a gene. The CDR3 covers 15 residues. CDR3 coding DNA: TGTGCCAGCAGCTTTAGCGGGGGGAGCTCCTACGAGCAGTACTTC. Translating gives CASSFSGGSSYEQYF.

The chain is built from TRBV7-3 and TRBJ1-1; 7 bases match TRBD1. This CDR3 comprises 13 residues. CDR1 and CDR2 from the germline V gene are SGHTA and FQGTGA. Unmatched junction bases numbered 4, after V lost 4 bases and J lost 5 bases. This CDR3 is CASSYTGETEAFF. For the CDR3, the DNA is TGTGCCAGCAGCTACACAGGGGAAACTGAAGCTTTCTTT.

The V call is TRBV9, the J call TRBJ2-6; D gene uncertain. This CDR3 has 12 residues. Germline loops: CDR1 SGDLS, CDR2 YYNGEE. Trimming took off 4 bases at V and 10 bases at J, with 9 bases between the two ends. CDR3 in amino acids: CASSQERNVLTF. The CDR3 nucleotides read TGTGCCAGCAGCCAGGAACGAAACGTCCTGACTTTC.

This clone was seen only a few times. This chain connects TRBV19 to TRBJ1-5, with TRBD1 matching over 8 bases. V gave up 8 bases and J gave up 2 bases; unmatched junction bases: 2. The CDR3 runs 13 residues. Germline V gives CDR1 LNHDA, CDR2 SQIVND (reference sequence). CDR3 DNA: TGTGCCAGTTCGGACAGGGGCAATCAGCCCCAGCATTTT. Its translation: CASSDRGNQPQHF. The full variable domain, rest sourced from reference TRBV19 and TRBJ1-5, is DGGITQSPKYLFRKEGQNVTLSCEQNLNHDAMYWYRQDPGQGLRLIYYSQIVNDFQKGDIAEGYSVSREKKESFPLTVTSAQKNPTAFYLCASSDRGNQPQHFGDGTRLSIL.

V and J are TRBV5-6 and TRBJ2-3; possible D gene TRBD1, 5 bases. Germline-derived CDR1 and CDR2 are SGHDT and YYEEEE. V was clipped by 4 bases and J by 2 bases, with 20 bases between them. The length of the CDR3 is 17 residues. As DNA, the CDR3 is TGTGCCAGCAGCCCAGGGCCGGGCGGCGGACACACAGATACGCAGTATTTT. Its protein product is CASSPGPGGGHTDTQYF.

There are a few counts of this clone. The J gene is TRBJ2-1, the V gene TRBV11-1; 15 bases are a match to TRBD2. This CDR3 has 18 amino acids. Germline V lookup: CDR1 SGHAT, CDR2 FQDESV (reference sequence). J lost 1 base, V lost 7 bases, and 8 bases had no gene match. CDR3 nucleotides: TGTGCCAGCAACCTCCGGACTAGCGGGGGGGGGTCCTACAATGAGCAGTTCTTC. It specifies CASNLRTSGGGSYNEQFF.

This chain joins TRBV9 and TRBJ2-5, with D possibly TRBD2 on 5 matching bases. The DNA end favors TRBJ2-7, so the J call may be wrong. CDR1 is SGDLS, CDR2 YYNGEE, per germline. This CDR3 is 15 amino acids long. Here the CDR3 reads CASSPRTGNSYEQYF. In DNA, the CDR3 is TGTGCCAGCAGCCCCCGTACGGGGAACTCCTACGAGCAGTACTTC.

The chain has TRBV6-5 and TRBJ2-3; TRBD1 matches 10 bases. CDR1 and CDR2 from the germline V gene are MNHEY and SVGAGI. CDR3 length equals 15 residues. V was pared by 6 bases and J by 6 bases, with 9 bases of the junction left unmatched. The CDR3: CASRKPGQGPDTQYF. Written as DNA, the CDR3 is TGTGCCAGCAGAAAGCCGGGACAGGGGCCGGATACGCAGTATTTT.

J is TRBJ1-2 and V is TRBV5-6; TRBD1 matches 7 bases. CDR1 is SGHDT and CDR2 is YYEEEE in the germline V gene. This CDR3 comprises 14 residues. Trimming took 4 bases from V and 1 from J; bases not matched to a gene: 4. As DNA, the CDR3 is TGTGCCAGCAGCGGGGGACAGCTTAACTATGGCTACACCTTC. This codes for CASSGGQLNYGYTF.

The chain recombines TRBV2 with TRBJ2-7, with 7 bases matching TRBD1. Germline CDR1 SNHLY, CDR2 FYNNEI. With V trimmed by 6 bases and J by 0 bases, 5 bases remained unmatched. CDR3 size: 14 residues. The CDR3 DNA is TGTGCCAGCAGCCTGACAGGGAGCTCCTACGAGCAGTACTTC. Residues: CASSLTGSSYEQYF. Based on the CDR3 plus reference TRBV2 and TRBJ2-7, the full variable domain is EPEVTQTPSHQVTQMGQEVILRCVPISNHLYFYWYRQILGQKVEFLVSFYNNEISEKSEIFDDQFSVERPDGSNFTLKIRSTKLEDSAMYFCASSLTGSSYEQYFGPGTRLTVT.

This clone has only a few counts. The V gene is TRBV6-5, the J gene TRBJ2-7, with TRBD2 matching over 9 bases. V trimming: 5 bases; J trimming: 3 bases; junction bases outside the gene matches: 2. This CDR3 contains 13 residues. Germline V lookup: CDR1 MNHEY, CDR2 SVGAGI. CDR3 DNA: TGTGCCAGCAGTAGGACTAGCGACTACGAGCAGTACTTC. Its protein product is CASSRTSDYEQYF.

The rearrangement uses TRBV6-1 and TRBJ1-2; the D gene is possibly TRBD1 (6 bases). Trimming took off 6 bases at V and 0 bases at J, with 11 bases between the two ends. This CDR3 spans 14 amino acids. Looked up from germline, CDR1 is MNHNS and CDR2 is SASEGT. The CDR3 DNA is TGTGCCAGCAGGAGCGGGGACACTAACTATGGCTACACCTTC. This gives the protein CASRSGDTNYGYTF.

The chain recombines TRBV19 with TRBJ2-1; D remains ambiguous. Germline V CDR1 and CDR2: LNHDA, SQIVND (reference sequence). V gave up 4 bases and J gave up 0 bases, with 22 bases separating them. The CDR3 has 19 residues. The CDR3 DNA is TGTGCCAGTAGTAGCGACCGTCCCGCCATGGAGTTCTCCTACAATGAGCAGTTCTTC. Translation gives CASSSDRPAMEFSYNEQFF.

The chain links TRBV18 to TRBJ2-1, with 8 bases lining up with TRBD2. J was trimmed by 8 bases and V by 0 bases; bases with no gene match: 12. Germline V lookup: CDR1 KGHSH, CDR2 LQKENI. CDR3 size: 17 residues. CDR3 nucleotides: TGTGCCAGCTCACCACCTGGTACGGGGGGGCTCTCAGATGAGCAGTTCTTC. It specifies CASSPPGTGGLSDEQFF.

V and J are TRBV11-1 and TRBJ1-2; 9 nucleotides line up with TRBD1. The germline V gene encodes CDR1 SGHAT and CDR2 FQDESV (reference sequence). V was clipped by 5 bases and J by 5 bases; unmatched bases: 12. The CDR3 is 16 amino acids. In DNA form, the CDR3 reads TGTGCCAGCAGCGCTCCCCTAGGGGACAGGGCTTATGGCTACACCTTC. It specifies CASSAPLGDRAYGYTF.

This rearrangement joins TRBV5-5 to TRBJ1-5; no clear D. Trimming removed 2 bases at V and 13 bases at J, with 22 bases between. The CDR3 spans 15 residues. Per the germline V gene, CDR1 is SGHKS and CDR2 is YYEKEE (reference sequence). Written as DNA, the CDR3 is TGTGCCAGCAGCTTCGGACCGGCAACTTGGGAGATTCAGCATTTT. It translates to CASSFGPATWEIQHF.

The V call is TRBV13, the J call TRBJ2-7; a weak D match, TRBD1 (6 bases). The CDR3 has 15 residues. In germline, CDR1 is PRHDT, CDR2 FYEKMQ (reference sequence). The ends were cut back, 5 bases at V and 5 bases at J, with 19 bases in the middle. CDR3 in DNA: TGTGCCAGCAGCAAAAGGGCATCAGGGGTTCACGAGCAGTACTTC. Residues: CASSKRASGVHEQYF.

CDR3 DNA: TGTGCTAGTGGTACTAGACTAGCTTCGAACACCGGGGAGCTGTTTTTT. It encodes CASGTRLASNTGELFF. V is TRBV12-5 and J is TRBJ2-2, with 7 bases aligning to TRBD2. Germline V gene data show CDR1 as LGHNT and CDR2 as FRNRAP. V lost 5 bases and J lost 0; bases outside the gene matches: 6. The CDR3 totals 16 residues.